This T cell receptor beta chain was captured in a study of T cells in Graves' hyperthyroidism and ophthalmopathy. Study-wide context: Peripheral blood draws took place at initial diagnosis, ahead of any treatment.

The sample holds a few counts of this clonotype. Its specificity is not known. RNA transcripts provided the source from which TCR beta CDR3 regions were amplified. HTBI primers were used for first-round RT-PCR of the TCR CDR3. MiXCR, run by TCRdb on the multiplex PCR reads, gives a single entry per CDR3 protein. The sample contains under 250,000 distinct CDR3 sequences, about 17% of which appear only once. Study results and limitations: Ophthalmopathy, as predicted by the model, came a median roughly 6.8 months after the prediction.

Researchers barred patients who had uncontrolled infection, other autoimmune disease, pregnancy or lactation. The sequenced sample consisted of blood. The clonotype was recovered from a woman in her fifties or sixties with Graves' hyperthyroidism.

The DNA for the CDR3 is TGTGCCACCAGTGATTTTCGGCGGAAGAACACCGGGGAGCTGTTTTTT. Translating it yields CATSDFRRKNTGELFF. The rearrangement uses TRBV24-1 and TRBJ2-2; D gene unclear. The CDR3 spans 16 residues. Germline assignment: CDR1 KGHDR and CDR2 SFDVKD. The germline V and J ends were trimmed by 1 base and 1 base, with 9 bases remaining between them.